This entry features one T cell receptor (beta chain) sequence. As handled by the study authors: Estimation of nucleated cell counts relied on the amplification of reference gene primers. Only in-frame clones appear in the TCRdb table, and some are missing; sequencing was by immunoSEQ multiplex PCR. From that table come the V and J calls and clone size; the DNA was used to work out D and trimming. There are some 97,000 clones in the sample; 88% occur only once, and under 7.5% lies in the top ten. The CDR3 runs 12 residues. Between the trimmed V and J ends, which lost 5 bases and 6 bases, there was a span of 10 bases. Per the germline V gene, CDR1 is MNHEY and CDR2 is SVGAGI. The source of the sample is a study of blood T cell repertoires in COVID-19. Study overall: Researchers got acute and convalescent COVID-19 samples from the United States, Italy and Spain. The analysed material was cDNA or gDNA that came from T cells, B-cell-depleted T cells, or PBMCs.

The sequenced sample was peripheral blood. This TCR derives from an older woman with acute or convalescent COVID-19. The V gene is TRBV6-5, the J gene TRBJ1-2; tentative D call: TRBD1 (5 bases). The CDR3, as DNA: TGTGCCAGCAGTCGGGGGGGGGATGGCTACACCTTC. Translating it yields CASSRGGDGYTF.